Below, 8 T cell receptor beta chains from the same sample are listed, as sequenced in a study of shared clonotypes between healthy human individuals. Method: immunoSEQ multiplex PCR; TCRdb's copy keeps in-frame clones and lacks some. The sample comprises around 720,000 clones, around 73% of which are singletons, and roughly 1.9% rests with the top ten. Sequenced sample: memory CD4+ T cells sorted from blood. Subset indicated: CD45RA-negative fraction. The receptors originated from a woman younger than 45 in good health.

V is TRBV2 and J is TRBJ1-1, with D maybe TRBD1 (6 bases). CDR3 length equals 11 residues. CDR1 is SNHLY, CDR2 FYNNEI, per germline. Trimming removed 6 bases from V and 5 bases from J, with 7 bases in between. The CDR3 DNA reads TGTGCCAGCAGAACAGGGACTGAAGCTTTCTTT. Amino acids: CASRTGTEAFF.

The chain recombines TRBV5-1 with TRBJ2-5; a weak D match, TRBD2 (5 bases). V lost 1 base, J lost 0 bases, and 19 bases lay in between. CDR1 is SGHRS and CDR2 is YFSETQ in the germline V gene. The CDR3 spans 18 residues. CDR3 sequence (DNA): TGCGCCAGCAGCTTGCAGCGGACGTCCGACCCGAACCAAGAGACCCAGTACTTC. Residues: CASSLQRTSDPNQETQYF.

This clone appeared a few times. The chain employs TRBV28 and TRBJ2-1; 8 bases line up with TRBD1. The V gene's germline CDR1 is MDHEN and CDR2 SYDVKM. The V segment lost 8 bases and the J segment 5 bases; nucleotides outside the gene matches: 14. The length of the CDR3 is 16 residues. CDR3 nucleotide sequence: TGTGCCAGCTCCGGACAGGGACGAACGGACGACAATGAGCAGTTCTTC. Residues: CASSGQGRTDDNEQFF.

This clone was seen a few times. This rearrangement joins TRBV7-9 to TRBJ2-1; 7 positions agree with TRBD1. The CDR3 contains 15 residues. Losses at the gene ends were 5 bases for V and 3 bases for J; bases not matched to a gene: 7. Germline CDR1 SEHNR, CDR2 FQNEAQ (reference sequence). CDR3 sequence reads: CASSPTGARYNEQFF. The DNA for the CDR3 is TGTGCCAGCAGCCCCACAGGGGCTCGCTACAATGAGCAGTTCTTC. Full variable domain (remainder filled in from reference TRBV7-9 and TRBJ2-1): DTGVSQNPRHKITKRGQNVTFRCDPISEHNRLYWYRQTLGQGPEFLTYFQNEAQLEKSRLLSDRFSAERPKGSFSTLEIQRTEQGDSAMYLCASSPTGARYNEQFFGPGTRLTVL.

The rearrangement joins TRBV15 to TRBJ1-1; D is unresolved. The V end was cut by 0 bases, the J end by 0 bases, with 14 bases between. The germline gives CDR1 LNHNV, CDR2 YYDKDF (reference sequence). The CDR3 runs to 17 residues. The DNA for the CDR3 is TGTGCCACCAGCAGAGATCCTACCAGCCTCATGAACACTGAAGCTTTCTTT. It encodes CATSRDPTSLMNTEAFF.

This clone was counted only a few times. The chain joins TRBV11-3 to TRBJ2-7, with no clear D. V gave up 2 bases and J gave up 4 bases, with 9 bases separating them. There are 13 residues in the CDR3. Germline CDR1 is SGHNT and CDR2 is YENEEA. CDR3 in amino acids: CASSLQAEYEQYF. In nucleotides, the CDR3 is TGTGCCAGCAGCTTACAGGCAGAGTACGAGCAGTACTTC.

The chain joins TRBV10-2 to TRBJ2-2; TRBD2 aligns across 12 bases. The trim removed 7 bases at V and 4 bases at J, leaving 4 bases unmatched. The CDR3 extends over 15 amino acids. Germline CDR1 and CDR2: WSHSY and SAAADI. Written as DNA, the CDR3 is TGCGCCAGCAATCTAGCGGGAGGGGGCACCGGGGAGCTGTTTTTT. It is translated as CASNLAGGGTGELFF.

This chain links TRBV5-4 with TRBJ1-3; 12 positions agree with TRBD1. V shed 4 bases, J shed 2 bases, and the junction held 7 bases outside the gene matches. Germline V gene lookup returns CDR1 SGHNT and CDR2 YYREEE (reference sequence). The CDR3 length is 17 residues. The CDR3 bases are TGTGCCAGCAGCCTCGGGACAGGGGGCGCTCCTGGAAACACCATATATTTT. Its translation is CASSLGTGGAPGNTIYF.